This is a list of T cell receptor beta chains from one sample in a study of OX40 agonist ivuxolimab in advanced cancers. Sequencing used immunoSEQ multiplex PCR; TCRdb keeps in-frame clones, though not all of them. The table records tens of thousands of clones, around 80% of them present only once. Here the sequenced sample was CD4+ or CD8+ T cells sorted from blood, taken in a trial of the OX40 agonist ivuxolimab. The source of these receptors is an adult with an advanced solid tumor such as melanoma, head and neck, liver or kidney cancer. CDR3s include the opening cysteine and the closing phenylalanine or tryptophan. Each record gives: J gene, V gene, CDR3 protein.

j_gene: TRBJ2-3
v_gene: TRBV5-1
CDR3aa: CASSLALSTDTQYF

j_gene: TRBJ2-7
v_gene: TRBV28
CDR3aa: CASSPVGVAEYYEQYF

j_gene: TRBJ1-1
v_gene: TRBV6-5
CDR3aa: CASSYGGVNTEAFF

j_gene: TRBJ2-5
v_gene: TRBV6-6
CDR3aa: CASSQGSGPQETQYF

j_gene: TRBJ2-7
v_gene: TRBV5-6
CDR3aa: CASSPPGQGIYEQYF

j_gene: TRBJ2-3
v_gene: TRBV7-2
CDR3aa: CASSLAPGASDTQYF

j_gene: TRBJ2-2
v_gene: TRBV5-1
CDR3aa: CASSTRLAGGLPADTGELFF

j_gene: TRBJ2-2
v_gene: TRBV28
CDR3aa: CASSLGQTDTGELFF

j_gene: TRBJ2-5
v_gene: TRBV5-1
CDR3aa: CASSFILAGQETQYF

j_gene: TRBJ1-3
v_gene: TRBV14
CDR3aa: CASSLAGAGNTIYF